Sequencing of this TCR beta chain was carried out in a study of blood T cell repertoires in COVID-19. Study-level background: Both acute and convalescent COVID-19 samples were obtained from the United States, Italy and Spain.

Two negative PCRs, clearance, or symptom resolution had been documented for recovered Cohort 3 donors. Using immunoSEQ multiplex PCR, the repertoire was profiled, and TCRdb retains in-frame clones only, with some absent. The repertoire holds a few hundred thousand clones, with 80% to 90% as singletons. Between the trimmed V and J ends, which lost 2 bases and 2 bases, there was a span of 10 bases. The CDR3 totals 14 residues. The germline V gene encodes CDR1 SGHRS and CDR2 YFSETQ. V gene TRBV5-1 combines with J gene TRBJ1-2, with no clear D. This TCR derives from a woman aged 18-29 years who had recovered from COVID-19. The source material was PBMCs or T cells enriched from blood (not recorded which). CDR3 nucleotides: TGCGCCAGCAGCTTCACCCCTCAGAACTATGGCTACACCTTC. Amino acids: CASSFTPQNYGYTF.